A selection of T cell receptor beta chains follows, all from one sample in a study of blood T cells in healthy people across ages. Using its own MiXCR run on the 5' RACE reads, TCRdb lists one record per CDR3 protein. Among over 500,000 distinct CDR3 sequences, about 25% were seen once, and the ten largest hold roughly 3.5%. Separately, the same data were catalogued under a study of T cells of mothers and their children.

Material for sequencing was blood. These receptors came from a boy aged 2 to 10 in good health. CDR3s leave out the opening cysteine and the closing phenylalanine or tryptophan. Clone size appears in some rows only: once, few, many, or a class for an expanded clone.

clone size	V gene	CDR3 protein
few	TRBV6-5	ASSYSPLGRQETQY
few	TRBV5-6	ASSLRGGEKLF
NA	TRBV6-5	ASSYSQGGLEAF
NA	TRBV27	ASSYTGAFNQPQH
NA	TRBV20-1	SAEDRDSSYEQY
NA	TRBV12-5	ASGSRALPNTGELF
NA	TRBV29-1	SVARTSGGSDTQY
NA	TRBV5-5	ASSSDPEEKLF
many	TRBV18	ASSPGRNQPQH
NA	TRBV24-1	ATSDHGYNEQF
NA	TRBV10-3	AIRGQCGGQETQY
NA	TRBV20-1	SASGTSGVTYTDTQY
few	TRBV5-5	ASSRDGDTEAF
NA	TRBV29-1	SGLTGAEAF
NA	TRBV20-1	SALLGHYEQY
NA	TRBV14	ASSQPYSPLH
few	TRBV20-1	SATRYQETQY
NA	TRBV7-6	ASSPQGLGSYEQY
few	TRBV14	ATTGLNTGELF
once	TRBV12-3/TRBV12-4	AGSLEWADTQY
few	TRBV20-1	SARGQRGLSDTQY
few	TRBV9	ASTARAGGYT
NA	TRBV6-1	ASSDDYDEQF
few	TRBV5-1	ASSRGGGNTVY
few	TRBV7-9	ASSLKGAIDNSPLH
NA	TRBV7-9	ASSLAETGTGIYEQY
few	TRBV4-3	ASSQDYRPETQY
NA	TRBV6-6	ASNPGGTPGGYT
few	TRBV12-5	ASVVGGYDNEQF
NA	TRBV24-1	ATGDGANQPQH
few	TRBV7-2	ASSLRLAGANEQF
NA	TRBV29-1	SPPLLAGALSYNEQF
few	TRBV15	ATSRDRVAGPYEQY
once	TRBV12-5	ASGLVSPLGGGAVREQF
few	TRBV12-5	ASVSTGDHRIEKLF
few	TRBV12-3/TRBV12-4	ASSFSRMDGYT
NA	TRBV5-6	ASMDRGQPQH
once	TRBV7-2	ASSTTGVGQTQY
NA	TRBV16	ASSQIISPMGDIQY
NA	TRBV20-1	SAEGNRERETQY
NA	TRBV6-2/TRBV6-3	ASSYVGLAGVAQY
NA	TRBV15	ATSRDRVGEQY
NA	TRBV20-1	SARDPRGPNYEQY
few	TRBV7-2	ASSSNRVGAF
NA	TRBV12-3/TRBV12-4	ASSEVIAGNEQF
NA	TRBV4-3	ASSQDERGLREKLF
NA	TRBV7-2	VSSLQRRQETQY
NA	TRBV7-6	ASSPLTSSEQY
few	TRBV14	ASSPRQTQETQY
NA	TRBV29-1	SVGQGGYGYT
NA	TRBV25-1	ASSLTSGPTDTQY
few	TRBV12-3/TRBV12-4	ASRQGSGNTIY
few	TRBV21-1	ASSRPAGQANTGELF
many	TRBV29-1	SVERVAGANVLT
few	TRBV7-9	ASSRDLAGPLSETQY
NA	TRBV12-3/TRBV12-4	ASSPVWHEQY
NA	TRBV5-5	ASSWGTGRYEQY
NA	TRBV4-2	ASSGTGTSYGEQF
NA	TRBV3-1	ASSHAVGGGIQY